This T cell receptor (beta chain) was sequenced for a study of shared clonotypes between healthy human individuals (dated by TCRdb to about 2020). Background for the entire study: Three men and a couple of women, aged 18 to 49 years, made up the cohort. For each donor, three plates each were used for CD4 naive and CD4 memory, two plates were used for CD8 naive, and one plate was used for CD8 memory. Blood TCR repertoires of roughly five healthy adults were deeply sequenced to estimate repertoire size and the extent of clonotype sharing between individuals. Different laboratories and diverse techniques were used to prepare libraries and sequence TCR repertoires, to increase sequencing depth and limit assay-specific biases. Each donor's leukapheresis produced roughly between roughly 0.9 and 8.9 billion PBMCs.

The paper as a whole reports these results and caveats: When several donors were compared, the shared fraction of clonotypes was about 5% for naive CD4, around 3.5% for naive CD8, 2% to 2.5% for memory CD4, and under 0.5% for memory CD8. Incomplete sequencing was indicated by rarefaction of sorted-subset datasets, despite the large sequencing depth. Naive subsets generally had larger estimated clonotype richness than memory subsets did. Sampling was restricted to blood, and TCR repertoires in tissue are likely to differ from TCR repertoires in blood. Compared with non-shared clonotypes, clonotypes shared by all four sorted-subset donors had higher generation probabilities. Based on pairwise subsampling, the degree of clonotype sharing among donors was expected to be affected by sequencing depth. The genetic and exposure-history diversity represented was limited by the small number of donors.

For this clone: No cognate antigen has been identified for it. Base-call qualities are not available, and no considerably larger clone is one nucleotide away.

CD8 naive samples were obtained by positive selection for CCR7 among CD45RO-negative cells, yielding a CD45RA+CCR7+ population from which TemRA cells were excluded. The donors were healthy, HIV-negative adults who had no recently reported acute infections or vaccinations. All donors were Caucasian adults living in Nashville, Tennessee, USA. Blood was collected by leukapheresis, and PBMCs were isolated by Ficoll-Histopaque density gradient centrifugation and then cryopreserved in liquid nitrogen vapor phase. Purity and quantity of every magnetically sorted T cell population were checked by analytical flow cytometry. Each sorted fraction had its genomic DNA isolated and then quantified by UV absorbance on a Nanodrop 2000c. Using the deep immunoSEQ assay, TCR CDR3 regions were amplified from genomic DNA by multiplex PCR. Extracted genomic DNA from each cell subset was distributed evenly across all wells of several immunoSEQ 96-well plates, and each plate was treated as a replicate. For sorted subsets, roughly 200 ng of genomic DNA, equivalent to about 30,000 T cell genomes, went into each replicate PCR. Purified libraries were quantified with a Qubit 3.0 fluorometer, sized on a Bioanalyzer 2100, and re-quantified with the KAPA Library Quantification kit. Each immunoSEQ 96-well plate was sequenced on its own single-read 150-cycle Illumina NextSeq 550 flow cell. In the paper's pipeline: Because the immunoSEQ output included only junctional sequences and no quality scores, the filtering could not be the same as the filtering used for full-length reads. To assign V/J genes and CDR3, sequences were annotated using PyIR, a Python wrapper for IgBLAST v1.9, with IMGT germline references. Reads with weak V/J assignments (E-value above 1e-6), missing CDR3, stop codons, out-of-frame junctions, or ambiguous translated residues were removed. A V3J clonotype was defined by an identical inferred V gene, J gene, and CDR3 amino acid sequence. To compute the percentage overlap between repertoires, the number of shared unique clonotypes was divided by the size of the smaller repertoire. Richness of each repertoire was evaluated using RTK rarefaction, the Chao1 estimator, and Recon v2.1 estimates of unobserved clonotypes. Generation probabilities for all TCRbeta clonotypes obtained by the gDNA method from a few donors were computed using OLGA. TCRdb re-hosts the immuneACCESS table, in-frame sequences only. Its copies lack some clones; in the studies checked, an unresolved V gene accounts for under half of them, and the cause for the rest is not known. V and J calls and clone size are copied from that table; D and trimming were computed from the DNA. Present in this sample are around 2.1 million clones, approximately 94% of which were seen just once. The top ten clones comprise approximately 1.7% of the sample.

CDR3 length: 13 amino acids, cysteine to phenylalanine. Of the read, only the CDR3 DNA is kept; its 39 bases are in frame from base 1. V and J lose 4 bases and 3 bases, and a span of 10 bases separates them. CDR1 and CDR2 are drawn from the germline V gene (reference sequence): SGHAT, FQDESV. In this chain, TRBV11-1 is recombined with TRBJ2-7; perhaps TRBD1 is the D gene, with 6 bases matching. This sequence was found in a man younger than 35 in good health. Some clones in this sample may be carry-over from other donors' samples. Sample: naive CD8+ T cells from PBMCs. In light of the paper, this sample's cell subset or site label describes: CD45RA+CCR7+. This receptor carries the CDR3 CASSSGQSYEQYF. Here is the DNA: TGTGCCAGCAGCTCAGGACAGAGCTACGAGCAGTACTTC.